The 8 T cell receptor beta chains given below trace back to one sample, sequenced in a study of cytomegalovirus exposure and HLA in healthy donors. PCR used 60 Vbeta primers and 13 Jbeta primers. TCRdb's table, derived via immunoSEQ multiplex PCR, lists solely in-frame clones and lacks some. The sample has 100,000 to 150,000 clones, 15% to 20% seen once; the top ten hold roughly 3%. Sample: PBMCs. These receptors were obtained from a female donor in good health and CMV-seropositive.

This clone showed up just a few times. CDR3 coding DNA: TGTGCCAGCAGCTTAGGGGCCCTACATAACAACTATGGCTACACCTTC. Amino acids: CASSLGALHNNYGYTF. This chain connects TRBV7-9 to TRBJ1-2; no clear D. The CDR3 has 16 residues. CDR1 is SEHNR and CDR2 is FQNEAQ in the germline V gene (reference sequence). V lost 1 base and J 2 bases, leaving 14 bases between the germline ends.

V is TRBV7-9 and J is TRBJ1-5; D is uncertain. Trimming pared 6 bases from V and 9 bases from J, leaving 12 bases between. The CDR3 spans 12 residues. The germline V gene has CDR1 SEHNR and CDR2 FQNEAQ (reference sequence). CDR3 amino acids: CASRYSEGPQHF. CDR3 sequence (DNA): TGTGCCAGCAGATATTCTGAGGGGCCCCAGCATTTT.

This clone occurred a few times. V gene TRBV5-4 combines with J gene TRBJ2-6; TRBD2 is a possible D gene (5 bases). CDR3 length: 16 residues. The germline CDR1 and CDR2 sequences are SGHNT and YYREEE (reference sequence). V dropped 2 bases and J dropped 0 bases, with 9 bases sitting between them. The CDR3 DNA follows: TGTGCCAGCAGCTTCGGAGGAAACTCTGGGGCCAACGTCCTGACTTTC. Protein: CASSFGGNSGANVLTF.

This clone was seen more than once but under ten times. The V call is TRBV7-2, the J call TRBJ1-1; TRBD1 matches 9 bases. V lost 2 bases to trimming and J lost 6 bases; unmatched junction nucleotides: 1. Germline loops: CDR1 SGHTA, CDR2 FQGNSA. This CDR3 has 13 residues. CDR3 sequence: CASSLRQGAEAFF. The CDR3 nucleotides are TGTGCCAGCAGCTTAAGACAGGGGGCTGAAGCTTTCTTT.

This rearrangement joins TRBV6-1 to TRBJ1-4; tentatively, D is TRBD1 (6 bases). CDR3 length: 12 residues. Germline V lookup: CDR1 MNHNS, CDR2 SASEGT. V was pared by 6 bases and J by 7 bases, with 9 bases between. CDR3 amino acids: CASRHRVEKLFF. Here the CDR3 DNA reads TGTGCCAGCAGACACAGGGTTGAAAAACTGTTTTTT.

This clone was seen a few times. The CDR3 region is CASSRSGRSYEQYF. The CDR3 DNA reads TGTGCCAGCAGCCGTAGCGGGAGGTCCTACGAGCAGTACTTC. The V and J genes are TRBV14 and TRBJ2-7; 10 bases agree with TRBD2. From germline, CDR1 is SGHDN and CDR2 FVKESK. With 4 bases clipped from V and 1 base from J, the junction kept 1 base outside the gene matches. CDR3 length: 14 amino acids.

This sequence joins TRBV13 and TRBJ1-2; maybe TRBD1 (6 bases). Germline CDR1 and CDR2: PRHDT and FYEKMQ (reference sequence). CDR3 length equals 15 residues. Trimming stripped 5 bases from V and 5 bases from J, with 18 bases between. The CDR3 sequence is CASSMDRFDNYGYTF. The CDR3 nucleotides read TGTGCCAGCAGCATGGACAGATTCGATAATTATGGCTACACCTTC.

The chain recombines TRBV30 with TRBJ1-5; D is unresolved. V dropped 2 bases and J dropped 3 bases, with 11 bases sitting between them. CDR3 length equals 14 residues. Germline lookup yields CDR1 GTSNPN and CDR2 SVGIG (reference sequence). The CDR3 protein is CAWSSSTFNQPQHF. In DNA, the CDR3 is TGTGCCTGGAGTTCGTCGACTTTCAATCAGCCCCAGCATTTT.